The 25 T cell receptor beta chains in this list originate from one sample, sequenced in a study of OX40 agonist ivuxolimab in advanced cancers. Generated by immunoSEQ multiplex PCR, the TCRdb table keeps only in-frame clones and is missing some. Among over 65,000 clones listed, around 93% were seen once. Here the sequenced sample was CD4+ or CD8+ T cells sorted from blood, taken in a trial of the OX40 agonist ivuxolimab. These receptors were taken from an adult with an advanced solid tumor such as melanoma, head and neck, liver or kidney cancer.

This sequence joins TRBV28 and TRBJ2-5; TRBD1 is a possible D gene (5 bases). Trimming removed 3 bases from V and 4 bases from J, with 12 bases in between. CDR1 is MDHEN and CDR2 is SYDVKM in the germline V gene. This CDR3 spans 14 amino acids. The CDR3 nucleotides read TGTGCCAGCAGTTTCCCCTGGGGCGGAGAGACCCAGTACTTC. Translating it yields CASSFPWGGETQYF.

V is TRBV4-1 and J is TRBJ1-1; TRBD1 might be the D (5 bases). This CDR3 contains 14 residues. Trimming took off 4 bases at V and 6 bases at J, with 15 bases between the two ends. Germline V gene data show CDR1 as MGHRA and CDR2 as YSYEKL. The CDR3 spells CASSPIRRVAEAFF. In nucleotides, the CDR3 is TGCGCCAGCAGCCCCATTCGCAGGGTCGCTGAAGCTTTCTTT.

This chain connects TRBV19 to TRBJ1-5; D uncertain. The CDR3 contains 14 residues. CDR1 is LNHDA, CDR2 SQIVND, per germline (reference sequence). Trimming cost V 11 bases and J 0 bases, with 14 bases left between them. This CDR3 is CASEGGYSNQPQHF. Written as DNA, the CDR3 is TGTGCCTCCGAAGGAGGTTATAGCAATCAGCCCCAGCATTTT.

The J gene is TRBJ1-5, the V gene TRBV19; the match to TRBD1 covers 12 bases. Germline V CDR1 and CDR2: LNHDA, SQIVND (reference sequence). The ends lost 6 bases at V and 3 bases at J; junction bases unmatched: 3. The CDR3 contains 15 residues. The CDR3 loop reads CASRTGQGANQPQHF. For the CDR3, the DNA is TGTGCCAGTAGAACGGGACAGGGGGCCAATCAGCCCCAGCATTTT.

The genes are TRBV19 and TRBJ2-5; D perhaps matches TRBD1 (8 bases). Trimming left V 4 bases short and J 2 bases short, with 14 bases between. Germline CDR1 reads LNHDA; CDR2 reads SQIVND (reference sequence). The CDR3 consists of 15 residues. DNA for the CDR3: TGTGCCAGTAGTAGACAGGGGAGGGGGCAAGAGACCCAGTACTTC. It specifies CASSRQGRGQETQYF.

This chain connects TRBV5-1 to TRBJ2-1, with D tentatively TRBD1 or TRBD2 (5 bases each). Germline V lookup: CDR1 SGHRS, CDR2 YFSETQ. This CDR3 comprises 16 residues. Trimming took 2 bases from V and 4 from J, leaving 16 bases between them. The CDR3 sequence is CASSLSGTSTYNEQFF. CDR3 nucleotide sequence: TGCGCCAGCAGCTTATCTGGGACCTCAACTTACAATGAGCAGTTCTTC.

The chain is built from TRBV5-4 and TRBJ2-5; D unresolved. Germline values: CDR1 SGHNT, CDR2 YYREEE (reference sequence). The ends were cut back, 4 bases at V and 5 bases at J, with 18 bases in the middle. CDR3 length equals 15 residues. CDR3 nucleotides: TGTGCCAGCAGCAGCCCGGACGGCGTTCGGGAGACCCAGTACTTC. Translating it yields CASSSPDGVRETQYF.

This rearrangement joins TRBV2 to TRBJ1-1; TRBD1 matches 7 bases. Germline V lookup: CDR1 SNHLY, CDR2 FYNNEI. The CDR3 totals 14 residues. With V trimmed by 5 bases and J by 0 bases, 3 bases remained unmatched. CDR3 coding DNA: TGTGCCAGCAGTAAGGGACAGCTGAACACTGAAGCTTTCTTT. It specifies CASSKGQLNTEAFF.

The chain combines TRBV27 with TRBJ2-3; 10 nucleotides line up with TRBD1. Germline V gene lookup returns CDR1 MNHEY and CDR2 SMNVEV (reference sequence). V was pared by 3 bases and J by 7 bases, with 4 bases of the junction left unmatched. This CDR3 is 14 amino acids long. CDR3 in DNA: TGTGCCAGCAGTTTGACAGGGGGCGTGTATACGCAGTATTTT. This gives the protein CASSLTGGVYTQYF.

This sequence joins TRBV27 and TRBJ1-1, with 10 bases that match TRBD1. Looked up from germline, CDR1 is MNHEY and CDR2 is SMNVEV (reference sequence). V lost 4 bases and J lost 5; bases outside the gene matches: 13. There are 17 residues in the CDR3. This chain's CDR3 is CASSSMFYRQGATEAFF. CDR3 DNA: TGTGCCAGCAGTTCCATGTTTTATCGACAGGGGGCGACTGAAGCTTTCTTT.

The chain recombines TRBV9 with TRBJ2-3, with D unresolved. This CDR3 spans 15 amino acids. Germline V gives CDR1 SGDLS, CDR2 YYNGEE. Trimming pared 0 bases from V and 0 bases from J, leaving 8 bases between. CDR3 protein: CASSVALPSTDTQYF. CDR3 nucleotide sequence: TGTGCCAGCAGCGTAGCCCTCCCGAGCACAGATACGCAGTATTTT.

The V and J genes are TRBV6-5 and TRBJ1-4; 7 bases are a match to TRBD1. The trim removed 7 bases at V and 4 bases at J, leaving 9 bases unmatched. The CDR3 runs 15 residues. CDR1 is MNHEY and CDR2 is SVGAGI in the germline V gene. The CDR3 DNA sequence: TGTGCCAGCAAACTAAGGACAGGACATAATGAAAAACTGTTTTTT. It encodes CASKLRTGHNEKLFF.

This sequence joins TRBV27 and TRBJ2-7, with D perhaps given as TRBD1 or TRBD2 (5 bases each). The CDR3 has 15 amino acids. The V and J ends lost 10 bases and 1 base respectively, with 20 bases between them. The germline V gene has CDR1 MNHEY and CDR2 SMNVEV (reference sequence). CDR3 coding DNA: TGTGCCACCAGGACACGGACTCTCCAATCCTACGAGCAGTACTTC. It codes for CATRTRTLQSYEQYF.

The chain couples TRBV28 to TRBJ1-5, with 10 bases matching TRBD1. J lost 2 bases, V lost 8 bases, and 3 bases had no gene match. CDR3 length equals 14 residues. The germline CDR1 and CDR2 sequences are MDHEN and SYDVKM. CDR3 loop: CASGTGVGNQPQHF. The CDR3 DNA is TGTGCCAGCGGGACAGGGGTCGGCAATCAGCCCCAGCATTTT.

The V call is TRBV2, the J call TRBJ1-3; D is uncertain. Germline V gene lookup returns CDR1 SNHLY and CDR2 FYNNEI. This CDR3 is 14 amino acids long. V lost 4 bases and J lost 2, with 9 bases in between. CDR3 loop: CASSVETPGNTIYF. The CDR3 DNA reads TGTGCCAGCAGTGTTGAGACTCCTGGAAACACCATATATTTT.

The rearrangement links TRBV5-1 to TRBJ2-3, with 10 nucleotides matching TRBD2. The CDR3 extends over 16 amino acids. CDR1 and CDR2 from the germline V gene are SGHRS and YFSETQ. V shed 1 base and J 0 bases; nucleotides not matched to a gene: 2. CDR3 DNA: TGCGCCAGCAGCTTGACTAGCGGGGAAAGCACAGATACGCAGTATTTT. This gives the protein CASSLTSGESTDTQYF.

V is TRBV15 and J is TRBJ1-1, with unresolved D. The germline CDR1 and CDR2 sequences are LNHNV and YYDKDF (reference sequence). This CDR3 has 18 amino acids. Trimming shortened V by 6 bases and J by 3 bases, and 26 bases separated the two germline ends. CDR3 in amino acids: CATSLSRRALGYDTEAFF. The CDR3 DNA sequence: TGTGCCACCAGTCTAAGCAGGAGGGCTTTGGGGTACGACACTGAAGCTTTCTTT.

V and J are TRBV10-3 and TRBJ2-7; no definite D call. The CDR3 covers 15 residues. The germline V and J ends were trimmed by 5 bases and 0 bases, with 14 bases remaining between them. The V gene's germline CDR1 is ENHRY and CDR2 SYGVKD. CDR3 bases: TGTGCCATCAGTCCGGATCACCCTTTCTCCTACGAGCAGTACTTC. Translated, it gives CAISPDHPFSYEQYF.

This chain joins TRBV18 and TRBJ2-3; the D is unclear. Germline loops: CDR1 KGHSH, CDR2 LQKENI. The V and J ends lost 0 bases and 6 bases respectively, with 7 bases between them. CDR3 length equals 13 residues. CDR3 loop: CASSPPGLDTQYF. CDR3 bases: TGTGCCAGCTCACCACCGGGCTTGGATACGCAGTATTTT.

V and J are TRBV9 and TRBJ2-3; D possibly corresponds to TRBD2 (6 bases). Germline CDR1 and CDR2: SGDLS and YYNGEE. The CDR3 sequence is 13 residues long. The V gene lost 0 bases and the J gene lost 6 bases, with 8 bases spanning the gap. CDR3 sequence: CASSVAGGDTQYF. DNA of the CDR3: TGTGCCAGCAGCGTAGCTGGAGGGGATACGCAGTATTTT.

The gene calls are TRBV27 and TRBJ1-5; D is ambiguous. Germline CDR1 MNHEY, CDR2 SMNVEV (reference sequence). CDR3 length equals 15 residues. Trimming pared 2 bases from V and 0 bases from J, leaving 8 bases between. CDR3: CASSLNGYSNQPQHF. The CDR3 DNA sequence: TGTGCCAGCAGTTTAAACGGTTATAGCAATCAGCCCCAGCATTTT.

The J gene is TRBJ2-1, the V gene TRBV30; D gene unclear. V lost 4 bases to trimming and J lost 0 bases, with 7 bases between them. Germline loops: CDR1 GTSNPN, CDR2 SVGIG (reference sequence). This CDR3 region has 13 residues. Here the CDR3 reads CAWTLGSYNEQFF. For the CDR3, the DNA is TGTGCCTGGACCCTGGGCTCCTACAATGAGCAGTTCTTC.

The genes are TRBV7-2 and TRBJ2-5; D possibly matches TRBD1 or TRBD2 (5 bases each). The CDR3 sequence is 14 residues long. Germline CDR1 reads SGHTA; CDR2 reads FQGNSA. The germline V and J ends were trimmed by 1 base and 0 bases, with 6 bases remaining between them. The CDR3 reads CASSLGGYQETQYF. CDR3 bases: TGTGCCAGCAGCTTAGGGGGGTACCAAGAGACCCAGTACTTC.

J is TRBJ2-2 and V is TRBV2; no definite D call. CDR1 is SNHLY and CDR2 is FYNNEI in the germline V gene. The CDR3 has 15 residues. Trimming pared 4 bases from V and 3 bases from J, leaving 12 bases between. The CDR3 sequence: CASSGFGADTGELFF. Here the CDR3 DNA reads TGTGCCAGCAGTGGGTTTGGCGCGGACACCGGGGAGCTGTTTTTT. Combining the CDR3 with reference TRBV2 and TRBJ2-2 gives the whole variable domain EPEVTQTPSHQVTQMGQEVILRCVPISNHLYFYWYRQILGQKVEFLVSFYNNEISEKSEIFDDQFSVERPDGSNFTLKIRSTKLEDSAMYFCASSGFGADTGELFFGEGSRLTVL.

This clone occurred once. The CDR3 protein is CASSVGTGDYNSPLHF. Written as DNA, the CDR3 is TGTGCCAGCAGCGTCGGGACAGGGGACTATAATTCACCCCTCCACTTT. V is TRBV9 and J is TRBJ1-6; 10 nucleotides line up with TRBD1. V shed 2 bases and J 3 bases; nucleotides not matched to a gene: 2. The CDR3 runs 16 residues. The germline CDR1 and CDR2 sequences are SGDLS and YYNGEE.